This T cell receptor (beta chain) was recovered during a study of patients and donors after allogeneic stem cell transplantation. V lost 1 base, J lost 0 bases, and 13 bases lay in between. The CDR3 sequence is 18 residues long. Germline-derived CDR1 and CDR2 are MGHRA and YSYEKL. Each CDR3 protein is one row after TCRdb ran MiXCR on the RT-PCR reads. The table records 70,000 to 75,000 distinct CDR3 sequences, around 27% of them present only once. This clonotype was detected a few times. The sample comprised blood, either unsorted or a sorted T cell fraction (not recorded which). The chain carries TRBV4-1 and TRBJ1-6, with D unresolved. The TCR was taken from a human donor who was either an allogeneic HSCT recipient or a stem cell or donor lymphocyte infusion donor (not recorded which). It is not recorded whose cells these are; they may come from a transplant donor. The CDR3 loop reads CASSQVWQTNSYNSPLHF. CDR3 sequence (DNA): TGCGCCAGCAGCCAAGTGTGGCAGACGAACTCCTATAATTCACCCCTCCACTTT.